Below, 23 T cell receptor beta chains from the same sample are listed, as sequenced in a study of T cell responses to AZD1222 COVID-19 vaccine. The repertoire was sequenced with immunoSEQ multiplex PCR; TCRdb's copy has only in-frame clones and lacks some. Of about 120,000 clones listed, roughly 90% are singletons. The sequencing used peripheral blood, collected on day 0 of AZD1222 vaccination. Every receptor here comes from an adult in good health.

This clone occurred a few times. The V call is TRBV29-1, the J call TRBJ2-5; no reliable D call. The V end lost 6 bases, the J end lost 2 bases, and 22 bases lay between the germline ends. This CDR3 contains 16 residues. Germline CDR1 and CDR2: SQVTM and ANQGSEA. The CDR3: CSVSYHEQRVQETQYF. The DNA for the CDR3 is TGCAGCGTGTCCTACCATGAACAGCGCGTTCAAGAGACCCAGTACTTC.

The chain has TRBV20-1 and TRBJ2-3; D may be TRBD2 (6 bases). V lost 3 bases and J 6 bases, leaving 16 bases between the germline ends. The germline V gene has CDR1 DFQATT and CDR2 SNEGSKA (reference sequence). This CDR3 is built from 14 residues. The CDR3 loop is CSASVRGPGDTQYF. Here the CDR3 DNA reads TGCAGTGCTAGTGTGCGGGGTCCGGGTGATACGCAGTATTTT.

The chain uses TRBV11-2 and TRBJ2-1; the match to TRBD2 covers 14 bases. Germline CDR1 reads SGHAT; CDR2 reads FQNNGV. The CDR3 is 19 amino acids. The junction had 9 bases not matched to a gene; V was cut back by 5 bases and J by 0 bases. CDR3 sequence reads: CASSLRGTSGSPSYNEQFF. The CDR3 coding sequence is TGTGCCAGCAGCCTACGAGGGACTAGCGGGAGCCCCTCCTACAATGAGCAGTTCTTC.

The chain carries TRBV18 and TRBJ1-1, with TRBD1 matching 11 bases. V gave up 6 bases and J gave up 5 bases; unmatched junction bases: 8. Germline CDR1 is KGHSH and CDR2 is LQKENI. The CDR3 is made up of 15 amino acids. The CDR3 sequence: CASSTGQGGITEAFF. CDR3 nucleotide sequence: TGTGCCAGCTCGACGGGACAGGGGGGTATAACTGAAGCTTTCTTT.

The chain links TRBV11-2 to TRBJ2-1; 14 bases align to TRBD2. The germline CDR1 and CDR2 sequences are SGHAT and FQNNGV. The CDR3 runs to 17 residues. V lost 3 bases, J lost 2 bases, and 3 bases stayed unmatched. CDR3 DNA sequence: TGTGCCAGCAGCTTCGGGACTAGCGGGAGCCCCTACAATGAGCAGTTCTTC. Its translation is CASSFGTSGSPYNEQFF.

The chain links TRBV2 to TRBJ1-2, with 8 bases aligning to TRBD1. The CDR3 is made up of 14 amino acids. In germline, CDR1 is SNHLY, CDR2 FYNNEI. With 3 bases clipped from V and 7 bases from J, the junction kept 7 bases outside the gene matches. CDR3 sequence: CASSDTGGVGGYTF. In DNA form, the CDR3 reads TGTGCCAGCAGTGATACAGGGGGAGTTGGTGGCTACACCTTC.

The V gene is TRBV28, the J gene TRBJ2-6; D is undetermined. V was pared by 5 bases and J by 0 bases, with 11 bases between. This CDR3 has 16 residues. Germline values: CDR1 MDHEN, CDR2 SYDVKM. DNA for the CDR3: TGTGCCAGCAGTAAGCTTTGGGCCTCTGGGGCCAACGTCCTGACTTTC. Encoded protein: CASSKLWASGANVLTF. Based on the CDR3 plus reference TRBV28 and TRBJ2-6, the full variable domain is DVKVTQSSRYLVKRTGEKVFLECVQDMDHENMFWYRQDPGLGLRLIYFSYDVKMKEKGDIPEGYSVSREKKERFSLILESASTNQTSMYLCASSKLWASGANVLTFGAGSRLTVL.

This rearrangement joins TRBV7-9 to TRBJ1-2, with a weak D call TRBD1 (6 bases). CDR3 length: 13 amino acids. V lost 5 bases and J lost 3, with 10 bases in between. Germline-derived CDR1 and CDR2 are SEHNR and FQNEAQ (reference sequence). CDR3 nucleotide sequence: TGTGCCAGCAGCCCAACAGGGCACTATGGCTACACCTTC. Amino acids: CASSPTGHYGYTF. The full variable domain, with the rest looked up from reference TRBV7-9 and TRBJ1-2, is DTGVSQNPRHKITKRGQNVTFRCDPISEHNRLYWYRQTLGQGPEFLTYFQNEAQLEKSRLLSDRFSAERPKGSFSTLEIQRTEQGDSAMYLCASSPTGHYGYTFGSGTRLTVV.

The chain links TRBV19 to TRBJ2-7, with D perhaps given as TRBD1 or TRBD2 (5 bases each). Germline V gene data show CDR1 as LNHDA and CDR2 as SQIVND (reference sequence). V lost 1 base and J 3 bases, leaving 10 bases between the germline ends. The CDR3 spans 14 residues. This CDR3 is CASSIGGVGYEQYF. In nucleotides, the CDR3 is TGTGCCAGTAGTATAGGAGGGGTAGGCTACGAGCAGTACTTC.

The chain is built from TRBV9 and TRBJ2-3, with TRBD2 identical over 12 bases. V gave up 0 bases and J gave up 2 bases; unmatched junction bases: 4. CDR1 and CDR2 from the germline V gene are SGDLS and YYNGEE. The length of the CDR3 is 17 residues. The CDR3 here is CASSVGASGGATDTQYF. Here the CDR3 DNA reads TGTGCCAGCAGCGTAGGCGCTAGCGGGGGGGCCACAGATACGCAGTATTTT.

This chain uses TRBV7-9 with TRBJ1-6, with D tentatively TRBD1 (5 bases). Between the trimmed V and J ends, which lost 5 bases and 10 bases, there was a span of 15 bases. Per the germline V gene, CDR1 is SEHNR and CDR2 is FQNEAQ (reference sequence). The CDR3 totals 14 residues. For the CDR3, the DNA is TGTGCCAGCAGCGTCGACAGCTTTAACTCACCCCTCCACTTT. Translation gives CASSVDSFNSPLHF. The whole variable domain, filled in from reference TRBV7-9 and TRBJ1-6, reads DTGVSQNPRHKITKRGQNVTFRCDPISEHNRLYWYRQTLGQGPEFLTYFQNEAQLEKSRLLSDRFSAERPKGSFSTLEIQRTEQGDSAMYLCASSVDSFNSPLHFGNGTRLTVT.

The chain links TRBV6-2 or TRBV6-3 to TRBJ2-7; 14 bases map to TRBD2. The CDR3 extends over 19 amino acids. Germline V gene sequence: CDR1 MNHEY, CDR2 SVGEGT. Germline trimming cut 2 bases from V and 1 base from J; bases unmatched to any gene: 10. The CDR3: CASSYPTSGRAAGSYEQYF. The CDR3 DNA sequence: TGTGCCAGCAGTTACCCGACTAGCGGGAGGGCCGCGGGATCCTACGAGCAGTACTTC.

This chain joins TRBV7-8 and TRBJ1-4, with TRBD1 identical over 8 bases. After removal of 5 bases from V and 5 bases from J, the junction contained 10 bases not matched to a gene. This CDR3 is 16 amino acids long. Germline V gives CDR1 SGHVS, CDR2 FQNEAQ. The CDR3 DNA follows: TGTGCCAGCAGCCGATCCCGACAGGGGCCCAATGAAAAACTGTTTTTT. The encoded protein is CASSRSRQGPNEKLFF.

The V gene is TRBV12-5, the J gene TRBJ2-5; D gene unclear. Germline CDR1 reads LGHNT; CDR2 reads FRNRAP. This CDR3 contains 17 residues. V dropped 2 bases and J dropped 1 base, with 17 bases sitting between them. For the CDR3, the DNA is TGTGCTAGTGGTTTGTTAGAGTCCTGGCAGACCCAAGAGACCCAGTACTTC. Its protein is CASGLLESWQTQETQYF.

The chain links TRBV11-3 to TRBJ1-1; D is unresolved. Germline CDR1 is SGHNT and CDR2 is YENEEA. The CDR3 sequence is 13 residues long. V lost 6 bases to trimming and J lost 4 bases, with 12 bases between them. CDR3 nucleotides: TGTGCCAGCAGTCACGGGTTAGGCACTGAAGCTTTCTTT. Translation gives CASSHGLGTEAFF.

The CDR3, as DNA: TGTGCCAGCAGCTTATCTGGACAGAGGGGTAAGCCCCAGCATTTT. Encoded protein: CASSLSGQRGKPQHF. V is TRBV5-6 and J is TRBJ1-5; D is possibly TRBD1 (6 bases). CDR1 and CDR2 from the germline V gene are SGHDT and YYEEEE. The CDR3 is 15 residues long. Trimming shortened V by 2 bases and J by 8 bases, and 17 bases separated the two germline ends.

The CDR3: CASSFLEGYEQYF. The CDR3 coding sequence is TGTGCCAGCAGTTTTTTGGAGGGGTACGAGCAGTACTTC. The rearrangement uses TRBV7-2 and TRBJ2-7; possible D gene TRBD2, 6 bases. CDR1 is SGHTA, CDR2 FQGNSA, per germline. V lost 6 bases to trimming and J lost 4 bases, with 13 bases between them. The CDR3 loop spans 13 amino acids.

V gene TRBV19 combines with J gene TRBJ2-7; 8 bases are a match to TRBD1. V was clipped by 6 bases and J by 2 bases; unmatched bases: 6. Germline V CDR1 and CDR2: LNHDA, SQIVND (reference sequence). The length of the CDR3 is 14 residues. The chain's CDR3 is CASSQNRGTYEQYF. The CDR3 nucleotides read TGTGCCAGTAGCCAGAACAGGGGGACCTACGAGCAGTACTTC.

The V and J genes are TRBV24-1 and TRBJ2-7; 7 positions match TRBD1. The junction had 5 bases not matched to a gene; V was cut back by 9 bases and J by 4 bases. The CDR3 has 12 residues. CDR1 and CDR2 from the germline V gene are KGHDR and SFDVKD. This CDR3 reads CATEGGHYEQYF. The DNA of the CDR3 is TGTGCCACCGAAGGGGGCCATTACGAGCAGTACTTC.

V usage is TRBV2 and J usage is TRBJ1-1, with 10 bases fitting TRBD1. CDR3 length equals 15 residues. Germline lookup yields CDR1 SNHLY and CDR2 FYNNEI. After removal of 6 bases from V and 4 bases from J, the junction contained 8 bases not matched to a gene. The CDR3, as DNA: TGTGCCAGCAGCTTAACGGGACAGGGGAGCACTGAAGCTTTCTTT. Protein: CASSLTGQGSTEAFF.

The chain joins TRBV5-4 to TRBJ1-1; a possible D gene is TRBD1 (5 bases). The germline CDR1 and CDR2 sequences are SGHNT and YYREEE (reference sequence). V lost 0 bases, J lost 3 bases, and 12 bases lay in between. The CDR3 length is 15 residues. CDR3 region: CASSLAGGFDTEAFF. DNA for the CDR3: TGTGCCAGCAGCTTGGCCGGGGGTTTCGACACTGAAGCTTTCTTT.

The genes are TRBV24-1 and TRBJ2-5, with TRBD1 matching 12 bases. CDR3 length equals 18 residues. Germline V lookup: CDR1 KGHDR, CDR2 SFDVKD. V was pared by 2 bases and J by 4 bases, with 10 bases of the junction left unmatched. The CDR3 nucleotides are TGTGCCACCAGTGATTCCGGGACAGGGGGCGCAGCCATAGAGACCCAGTACTTC. Protein: CATSDSGTGGAAIETQYF.

This chain uses TRBV28 with TRBJ2-1; 7 nucleotides match TRBD2. CDR1 and CDR2 (germline): MDHEN, SYDVKM. The length of the CDR3 is 16 residues. Unmatched junction bases numbered 9, after V lost 3 bases and J lost 4 bases. CDR3 sequence: CASSFQRDALYNEQFF. In nucleotides, the CDR3 is TGTGCCAGCAGTTTCCAGCGGGACGCCTTATACAATGAGCAGTTCTTC.